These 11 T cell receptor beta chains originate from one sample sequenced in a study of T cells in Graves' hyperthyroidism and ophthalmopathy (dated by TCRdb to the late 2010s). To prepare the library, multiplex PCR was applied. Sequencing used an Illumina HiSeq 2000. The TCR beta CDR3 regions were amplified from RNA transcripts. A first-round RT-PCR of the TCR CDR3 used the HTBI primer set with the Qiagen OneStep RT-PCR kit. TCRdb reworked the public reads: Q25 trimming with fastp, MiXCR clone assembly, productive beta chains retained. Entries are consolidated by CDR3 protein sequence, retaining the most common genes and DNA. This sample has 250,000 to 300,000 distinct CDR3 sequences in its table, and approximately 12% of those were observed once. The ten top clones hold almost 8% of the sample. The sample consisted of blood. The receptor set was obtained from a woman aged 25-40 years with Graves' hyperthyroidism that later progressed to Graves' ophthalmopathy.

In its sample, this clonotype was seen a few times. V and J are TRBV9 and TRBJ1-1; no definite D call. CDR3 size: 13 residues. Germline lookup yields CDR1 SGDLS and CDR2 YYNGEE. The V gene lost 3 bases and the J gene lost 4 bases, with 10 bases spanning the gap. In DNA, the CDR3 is TGTGCCAGCAGCGAAGGAGGGAGCACTGAAGCTTTCTTT. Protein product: CASSEGGSTEAFF. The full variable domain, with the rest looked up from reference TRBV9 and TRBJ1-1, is DSGVTQTPKHLITATGQRVTLRCSPRSGDLSVYWYQQSLDQGLQFLIQYYNGEERAKGNILERFSAQQFPDLHSELNLSSLELGDSALYFCASSEGGSTEAFFGQGTRLTVV.

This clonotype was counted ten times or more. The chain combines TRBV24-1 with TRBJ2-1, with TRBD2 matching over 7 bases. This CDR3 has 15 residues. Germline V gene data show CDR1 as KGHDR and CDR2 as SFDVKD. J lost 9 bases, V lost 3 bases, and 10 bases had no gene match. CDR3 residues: CATSDPGTTLSEQFF. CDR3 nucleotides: TGTGCCACCAGTGATCCCGGGACTACGCTTAGTGAGCAGTTCTTC.

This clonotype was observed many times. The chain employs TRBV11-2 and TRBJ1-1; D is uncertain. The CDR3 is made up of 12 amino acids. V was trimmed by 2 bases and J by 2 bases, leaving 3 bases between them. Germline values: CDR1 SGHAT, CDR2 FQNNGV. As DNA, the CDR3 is TGTGCCAGCAGCTTAATAAACACTGAAGCTTTCTTT. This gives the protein CASSLINTEAFF.

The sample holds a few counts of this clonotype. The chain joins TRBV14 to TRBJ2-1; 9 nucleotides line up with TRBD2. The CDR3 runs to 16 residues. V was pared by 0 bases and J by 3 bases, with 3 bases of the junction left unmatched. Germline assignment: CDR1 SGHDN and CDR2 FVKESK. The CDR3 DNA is TGTGCCAGCAGCCAAGACCGACTAGCGGACTACAATGAGCAGTTCTTC. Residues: CASSQDRLADYNEQFF.

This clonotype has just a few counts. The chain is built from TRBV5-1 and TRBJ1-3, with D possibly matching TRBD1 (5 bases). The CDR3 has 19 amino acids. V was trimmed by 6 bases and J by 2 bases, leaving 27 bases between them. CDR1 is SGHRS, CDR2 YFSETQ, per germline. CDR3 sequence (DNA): TGCGCCAGCACCCTCACTCCGGGACTCCGGGAATTGGCTGGAAACACCATATATTTT. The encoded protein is CASTLTPGLRELAGNTIYF.

The CDR3 DNA reads as TGTGCCAGCAGTTCGGCAGGCGGAAACCCCTCTGGAAACACCATATATTTT. Translating gives CASSSAGGNPSGNTIYF. The genes are TRBV6-1 and TRBJ1-3; no clear D. V was shortened by 5 bases and J by 0 bases, with 17 bases between the two germline ends. Germline-derived CDR1 and CDR2 are MNHNS and SASEGT. The CDR3 has 17 amino acids.

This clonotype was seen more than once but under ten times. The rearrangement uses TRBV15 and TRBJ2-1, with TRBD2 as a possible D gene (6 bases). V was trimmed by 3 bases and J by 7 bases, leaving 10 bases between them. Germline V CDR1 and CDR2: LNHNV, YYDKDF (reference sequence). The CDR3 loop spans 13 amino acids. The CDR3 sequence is CATSRDSGNEQFF. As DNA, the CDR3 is TGTGCCACCAGCAGGGATAGCGGAAATGAGCAGTTCTTC.

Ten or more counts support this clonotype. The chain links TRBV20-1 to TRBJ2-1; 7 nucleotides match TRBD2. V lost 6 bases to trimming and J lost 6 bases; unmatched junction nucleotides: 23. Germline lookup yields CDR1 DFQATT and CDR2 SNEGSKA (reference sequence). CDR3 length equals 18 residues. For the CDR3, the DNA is TGCAGTGCCCGAGCCTACCTCCGACAGCTAGCGGAAATCAATGAGCAGTTCTTC. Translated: CSARAYLRQLAEINEQFF.

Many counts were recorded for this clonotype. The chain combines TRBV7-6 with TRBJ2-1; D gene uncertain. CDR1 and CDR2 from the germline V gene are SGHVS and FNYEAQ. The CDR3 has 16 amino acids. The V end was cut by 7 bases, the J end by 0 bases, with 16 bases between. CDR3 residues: CASTPDGGPSYNEQFF. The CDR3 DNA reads TGTGCCAGCACCCCGGACGGCGGTCCCTCCTACAATGAGCAGTTCTTC.

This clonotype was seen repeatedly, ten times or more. The CDR3 region has the DNA TGCAGCGTTGGCCGGATCCAAGAGACCCAGTACTTC. Translation gives CSVGRIQETQYF. This chain connects TRBV29-1 to TRBJ2-5; D gene uncertain. This CDR3 is 12 amino acids long. Per the germline V gene, CDR1 is SQVTM and CDR2 is ANQGSEA. Trimming took off 4 bases at V and 1 base at J, with 7 bases between the two ends.

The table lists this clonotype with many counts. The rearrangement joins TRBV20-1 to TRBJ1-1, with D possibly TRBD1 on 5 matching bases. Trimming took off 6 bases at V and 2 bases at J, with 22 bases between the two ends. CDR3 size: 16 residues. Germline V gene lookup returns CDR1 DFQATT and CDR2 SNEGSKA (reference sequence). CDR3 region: CSAGARGGGRNTEAFF. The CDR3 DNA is TGCAGTGCAGGAGCTAGGGGAGGTGGGAGAAACACTGAAGCTTTCTTT.